Presented here are 11 T cell receptor beta chains from one specimen sequenced in a study of identical twins. TCRdb re-called the 5' RACE reads with MiXCR, one entry per CDR3 protein. This sample has hundreds of thousands of distinct CDR3 sequences; about 18% occur once, and the top ten carry around 12%. This same sample was also taken into another study, of T cells expressing NK-cell markers.

The specimen was PBMCs. The receptors derive from a woman under 30 in good health.

The V gene is TRBV2, the J gene TRBJ2-1; tentatively, D is TRBD2 (5 bases). Between the trimmed V and J ends, which lost 8 bases and 7 bases, there was a span of 15 bases. The CDR3 has 13 residues. The germline gives CDR1 SNHLY, CDR2 FYNNEI. The CDR3 reads CASVRAGENEQFF. For the CDR3, the DNA is TGTGCCAGCGTACGCGCCGGGGAGAATGAGCAGTTCTTC.

The chain uses TRBV12-3 or TRBV12-4 and TRBJ2-1; D is perhaps TRBD2 (6 bases). The CDR3 is 13 amino acids. V dropped 3 bases and J dropped 5 bases, with 8 bases sitting between them. Here the CDR3 DNA reads TGTGCCAGCAGTTTTCTAGCGAACAATGAGCAGTTCTTC. It is translated as CASSFLANNEQFF.

This clonotype has only a few counts. The chain has TRBV7-2 and TRBJ2-1, with 11 bases fitting TRBD2. The V gene end was trimmed by 7 bases and the J gene end by 4 bases; junction bases not matched to a gene: 9. The CDR3 is 16 amino acids. Germline V gives CDR1 SGHTA, CDR2 FQGNSA. CDR3 region: CASILLAGEPYNEQFF. The DNA of the CDR3 is TGTGCCAGCATCCTACTAGCGGGGGAACCATACAATGAGCAGTTCTTC.

In its sample, this clonotype was seen a few times. The V gene is TRBV9, the J gene TRBJ2-7; tentatively, D is TRBD2 (7 bases). The CDR3 sequence is 16 residues long. Trimming removed 4 bases from V and 2 bases from J, with 19 bases in between. Germline CDR1 SGDLS, CDR2 YYNGEE. CDR3 protein: CASSPGGGGITYEQYF. The CDR3 DNA sequence: TGTGCCAGCAGCCCAGGAGGGGGAGGGATCACCTACGAGCAGTACTTC.

This clonotype was counted between two and nine times. The genes are TRBV6-5 and TRBJ1-1; D call uncertain. V lost 1 base to trimming and J lost 9 bases, with 6 bases between them. Germline-derived CDR1 and CDR2 are MNHEY and SVGAGI. CDR3 length equals 11 residues. CDR3: CASSYWGKAFF. DNA for the CDR3: TGTGCCAGCAGTTACTGGGGAAAAGCTTTCTTT.

J is TRBJ2-2 and V is TRBV12-3 or TRBV12-4; no firm D call. V lost 7 bases, J lost 8 bases, and 8 bases lay in between. The length of the CDR3 is 11 residues. CDR3 in amino acids: CASIEAGELFF. Written as DNA, the CDR3 is TGTGCCAGCATTGAGGCTGGGGAGCTGTTTTTT.

The J gene is TRBJ2-3, the V gene TRBV9; a possible D gene is TRBD2 (5 bases). Germline assignment: CDR1 SGDLS and CDR2 YYNGEE. The CDR3 has 16 residues. V shed 0 bases and J shed 2 bases, with 13 bases lying between them. The CDR3 region is CASSVGTSGYTDTQYF. The CDR3 nucleotides read TGTGCCAGCAGCGTAGGGACTTCTGGTTACACAGATACGCAGTATTTT.

This clonotype turned up a few times. At one end the junction does not follow the germline gene, possibly because of a read error. The chain carries TRBV6-2 or TRBV6-3 and TRBJ2-7, with 7 bases identical to TRBD2. Germline CDR1 and CDR2: MNHEY and SVGEGT. CDR3 length: 12 residues. CDR3 region: CASSTERTSVDF. CDR3 nucleotide sequence: TGTGCCAGCAGTACCGAACGAACTAGCGTGGACTTC.

This clonotype was observed a few times. The CDR3 sequence: CASSPLDPRGIDTQYF. CDR3 bases: TGTGCCAGCAGCCCGCTGGACCCGAGGGGGATAGATACGCAGTATTTT. V usage is TRBV7-2 and J usage is TRBJ2-3; possibly TRBD1 for D (6 bases). Germline CDR1 is SGHTA and CDR2 is FQGNSA. Trimming cost V 5 bases and J 5 bases, with 20 bases left between them. This CDR3 has 16 residues.

V gene TRBV29-1 combines with J gene TRBJ2-5; possible D gene TRBD1, 6 bases. CDR3 size: 14 residues. CDR1 is SQVTM, CDR2 ANQGSEA, per germline. The V and J ends lost 6 bases and 4 bases respectively, with 18 bases between them. The CDR3 region is CSVNRDIRGETQYF. As DNA, the CDR3 is TGCAGCGTGAACCGGGATATCAGGGGAGAGACCCAGTACTTC.

This clonotype was detected ten times or more. This rearrangement joins TRBV6-6 to TRBJ2-1; D is perhaps TRBD1 or TRBD2 (6 bases each). Trimming pared 5 bases from V and 8 bases from J, leaving 10 bases between. There are 12 residues in the CDR3. Germline-derived CDR1 and CDR2 are MNHNY and SVGAGI (reference sequence). CDR3 sequence reads: CASSPRGDEQFF. DNA of the CDR3: TGTGCCAGCAGTCCTAGGGGGGATGAGCAGTTCTTC.